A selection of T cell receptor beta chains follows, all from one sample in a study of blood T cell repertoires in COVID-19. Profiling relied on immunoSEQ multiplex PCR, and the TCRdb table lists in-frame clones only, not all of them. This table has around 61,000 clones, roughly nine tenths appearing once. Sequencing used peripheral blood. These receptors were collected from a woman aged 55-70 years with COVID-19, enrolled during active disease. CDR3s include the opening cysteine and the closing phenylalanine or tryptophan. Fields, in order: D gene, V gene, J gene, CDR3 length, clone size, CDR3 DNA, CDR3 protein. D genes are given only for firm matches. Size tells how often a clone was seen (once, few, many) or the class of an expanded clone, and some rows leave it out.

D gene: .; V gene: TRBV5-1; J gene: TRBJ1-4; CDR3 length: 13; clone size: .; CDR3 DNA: TGCGCCAGCAGCTTGCTGACTAATGAAAAACTGTTTTTT; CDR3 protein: CASSLLTNEKLFF
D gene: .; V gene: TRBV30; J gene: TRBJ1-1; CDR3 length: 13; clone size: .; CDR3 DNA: TGTGCCTGGAGTGTAACGAGGTGGGCTGAAGCTTTCTTT; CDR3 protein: CAWSVTRWAEAFF
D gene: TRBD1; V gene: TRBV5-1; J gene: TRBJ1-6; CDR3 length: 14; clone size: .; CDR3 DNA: TGCGCCAGCAGCTTGGGGGACAGGGGCTCACCCCTCCACTTT; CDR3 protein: CASSLGDRGSPLHF
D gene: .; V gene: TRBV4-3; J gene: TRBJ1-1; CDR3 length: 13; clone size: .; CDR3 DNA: TGCGCCAGCAGCCAAGTTGTATTCACTGAAGCTTTCTTT; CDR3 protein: CASSQVVFTEAFF
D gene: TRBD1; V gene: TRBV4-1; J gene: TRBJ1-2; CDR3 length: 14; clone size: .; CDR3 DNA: TGCGCCAGCAGCCACCGACAGGGCAACTATGGCTACACCTTC; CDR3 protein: CASSHRQGNYGYTF
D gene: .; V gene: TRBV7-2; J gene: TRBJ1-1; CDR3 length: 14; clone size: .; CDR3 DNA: TGTGCCAGCAGCCAATCGTCGAGGACTCCCGCAGCTTTCTTT; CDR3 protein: CASSQSSRTPAAFF
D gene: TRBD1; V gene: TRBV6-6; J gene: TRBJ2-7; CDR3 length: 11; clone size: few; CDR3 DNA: TGTGCCGCCCGGGACAGCTACGAGCAGTACTTC; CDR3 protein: CAARDSYEQYF
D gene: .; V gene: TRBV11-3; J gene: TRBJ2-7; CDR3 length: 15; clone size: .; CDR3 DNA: TGTGCCAGCAGCTTAGACCTCTCCAGAAACTACGAGCAGTACTTC; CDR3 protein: CASSLDLSRNYEQYF
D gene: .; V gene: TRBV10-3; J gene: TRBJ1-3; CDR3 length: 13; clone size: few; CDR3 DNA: TGTGCCATCCTCTCCTCGTCTGGAAACACCATATATTTT; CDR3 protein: CAILSSSGNTIYF
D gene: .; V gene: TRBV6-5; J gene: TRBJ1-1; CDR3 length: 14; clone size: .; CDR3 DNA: TGTGCCAGCAGTTACTCGAGGGGGAGCGCTGAAGCTTTCTTT; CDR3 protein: CASSYSRGSAEAFF
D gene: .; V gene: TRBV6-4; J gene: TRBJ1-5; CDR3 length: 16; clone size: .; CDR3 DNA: TGTGCCAGCATCGTTGCAGGAACGTGCGGGAATCAGCCCCAGCATTTT; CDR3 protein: CASIVAGTCGNQPQHF
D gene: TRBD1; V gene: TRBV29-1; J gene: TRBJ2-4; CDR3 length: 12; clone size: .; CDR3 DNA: TGCAGCGTTGCTGGGCAGGGGGACATTCAGTACTTC; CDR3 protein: CSVAGQGDIQYF
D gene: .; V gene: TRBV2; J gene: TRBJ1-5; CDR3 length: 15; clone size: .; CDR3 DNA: TGTGCCAGCAGTGAGTCCATCTATAGCAATCAGCCCCAGCATTTT; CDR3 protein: CASSESIYSNQPQHF
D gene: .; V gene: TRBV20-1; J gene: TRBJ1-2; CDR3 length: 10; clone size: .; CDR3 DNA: TGCGGGGCGGCACGAGATGGCTACACCTTC; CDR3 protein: CGAARDGYTF
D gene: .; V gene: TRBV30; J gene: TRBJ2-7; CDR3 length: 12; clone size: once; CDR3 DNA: TGTGCCTGGATGATCAGAGACGGGAAGCAGTACTTC; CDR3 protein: CAWMIRDGKQYF
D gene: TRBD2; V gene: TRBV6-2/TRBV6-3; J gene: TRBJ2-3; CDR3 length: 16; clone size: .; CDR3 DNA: TGTGCCAGCAGTTACGGGACTAGCGGGAACACAGATACGCAGTATTTT; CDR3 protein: CASSYGTSGNTDTQYF
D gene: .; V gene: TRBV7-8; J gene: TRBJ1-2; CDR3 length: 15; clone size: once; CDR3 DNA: TGTGCCAGCAGCAGAGGTTGGGGGGATGGCTATGGCTACACCTTC; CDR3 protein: CASSRGWGDGYGYTF
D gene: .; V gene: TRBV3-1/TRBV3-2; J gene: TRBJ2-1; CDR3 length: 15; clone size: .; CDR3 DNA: TGTGCCAGCAGCCAATCACTAGCTGAGTACAATGAGCAGTTCTTC; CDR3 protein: CASSQSLAEYNEQFF
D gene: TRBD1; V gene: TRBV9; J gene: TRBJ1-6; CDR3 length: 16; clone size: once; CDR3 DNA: TGTGCCAGCAGCGGGCTGGGGACAGGGGAAAATTCACCCCTCCACTTT; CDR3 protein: CASSGLGTGENSPLHF
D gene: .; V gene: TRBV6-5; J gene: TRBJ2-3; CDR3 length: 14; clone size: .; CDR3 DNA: TGTGCCAGCAGTCCCCAGGGTAACACAGATACGCAGTATTTT; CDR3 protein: CASSPQGNTDTQYF
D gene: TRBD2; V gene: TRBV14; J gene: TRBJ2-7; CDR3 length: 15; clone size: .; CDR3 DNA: TGTGCCAGCAGCGCCGGGACTAGCGGTATCTACGAGCAGTACTTC; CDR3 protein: CASSAGTSGIYEQYF
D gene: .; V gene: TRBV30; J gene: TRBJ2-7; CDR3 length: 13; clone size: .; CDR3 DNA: TGTGCCTGGAGTGTACGACAGTACTACGAGCAGTACTTC; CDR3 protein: CAWSVRQYYEQYF
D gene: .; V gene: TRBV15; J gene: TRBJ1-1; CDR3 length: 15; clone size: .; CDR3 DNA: TGTGCCACCAGTGGGGCGTCCGCCCCGAACACTGAAGCTTTCTTT; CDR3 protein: CATSGASAPNTEAFF
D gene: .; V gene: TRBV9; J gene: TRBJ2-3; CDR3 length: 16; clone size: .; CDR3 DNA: TGTGCCAGCAGCGTAGACAGCGGGCTTAACACAGATACGCAGTATTTT; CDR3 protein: CASSVDSGLNTDTQYF